Reported below is one T cell receptor beta chain. Its antigen is not identified. This sample stems from a study of blood T cells in healthy people across ages. Study-level findings and limits: Both naive CD4+ cell counts and diversity were greater in long-lived donors than in aged donors. Leaving the PBMCs unsorted stopped any conclusive comparison of naive versus antigen-experienced cells.

Then a second PCR, running about 6 to 12 cycles, was carried out with a sample-barcoded 5' primer and a J-beta primer mix. Researchers report that each sample yielded at least 2.5 million CDR3-containing paired-end reads. TCRdb recomputed calls from the 5' RACE reads with MiXCR, one row per CDR3 protein. The sample has over a million distinct CDR3 sequences, approximately 63% seen once; the top ten hold under 8.5%. Isolation yielded PBMCs, at least 7 million per sample, in every case. This clonotype originated in a man aged 18-30 years in good health. Sequenced material: blood.

Here the CDR3 DNA reads TGCGCCAGCAGCCATCACAGGGTACTTTCTACTGAAGCTTTCTTT. It is translated as CASSHHRVLSTEAFF. The chain has TRBV4-1 and TRBJ1-1; possible D gene TRBD1, 6 bases. Germline CDR1 MGHRA, CDR2 YSYEKL. The CDR3 extends over 15 amino acids. V lost 3 bases to trimming and J lost 5 bases, with 16 bases between them.